This TCR beta chain was captured in a study of vaccination and CD4 T cells after COVID-19. With the Oncomine TCR Beta short-read assay, DNA from cultured CD4+ T cells was sequenced. Via MiXCR, TCRdb re-called the PCR reads, giving one row per CDR3 protein. The sample records about 9,600 distinct CDR3 sequences, over 40% being singletons. Described treatment: approximately 10-day PBMC culture with coronavirus spike peptide pools or control peptides (ViraFEST assay). Remarks on this clonotype: What it binds is unknown.

CDR1 is LNHDA and CDR2 is SQIVND in the germline V gene (reference sequence). The CDR3 totals 15 residues. V was pared by 5 bases and J by 1 base, with 12 bases between. The rearrangement uses TRBV19 and TRBJ1-5; D call uncertain. The receptor was isolated from a human donor who had recovered from COVID-19. The specimen was CD4+ T cells from blood, cultured in vitro. CDR3 coding DNA: TGTGCCAGTAGTGTAGGCAGCTACAGCAATCAGCCCCAGCATTTT. Encoded protein: CASSVGSYSNQPQHF.